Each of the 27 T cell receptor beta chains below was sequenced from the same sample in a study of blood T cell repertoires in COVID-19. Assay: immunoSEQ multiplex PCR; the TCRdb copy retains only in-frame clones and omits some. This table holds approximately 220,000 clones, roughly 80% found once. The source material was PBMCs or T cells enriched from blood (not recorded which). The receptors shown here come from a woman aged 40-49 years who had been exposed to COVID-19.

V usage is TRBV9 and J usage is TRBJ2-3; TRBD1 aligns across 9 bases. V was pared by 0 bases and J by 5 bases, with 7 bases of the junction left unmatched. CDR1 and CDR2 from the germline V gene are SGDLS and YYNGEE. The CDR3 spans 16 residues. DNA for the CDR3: TGTGCCAGCAGCGTAGAGACAGGGGGAGCAGGAGATACGCAGTATTTT. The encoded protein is CASSVETGGAGDTQYF.

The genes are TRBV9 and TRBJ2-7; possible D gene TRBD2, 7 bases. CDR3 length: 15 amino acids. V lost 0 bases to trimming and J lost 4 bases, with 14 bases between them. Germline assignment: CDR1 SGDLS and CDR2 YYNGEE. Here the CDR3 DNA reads TGTGCCAGCAGCGTAGATTGGGGGGGCCCTTACGAGCAGTACTTC. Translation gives CASSVDWGGPYEQYF.

In DNA, the CDR3 is TGTGCCAGCAGCCTTCAGACTAGCGGGGGAGGAGAGACCCAGTACTTC. Its protein product is CASSLQTSGGGETQYF. The rearrangement joins TRBV7-9 to TRBJ2-5, with 12 bases lining up with TRBD2. Germline V gene lookup returns CDR1 SEHNR and CDR2 FQNEAQ (reference sequence). The trim removed 5 bases at V and 4 bases at J, leaving 8 bases unmatched. The length of the CDR3 is 16 residues.

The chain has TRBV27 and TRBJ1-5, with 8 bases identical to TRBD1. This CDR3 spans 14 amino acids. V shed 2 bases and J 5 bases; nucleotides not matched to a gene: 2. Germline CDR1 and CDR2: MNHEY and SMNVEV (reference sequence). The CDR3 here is CASSLDRGDQPQHF. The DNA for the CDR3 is TGTGCCAGCAGTTTAGACAGGGGTGATCAGCCCCAGCATTTT.

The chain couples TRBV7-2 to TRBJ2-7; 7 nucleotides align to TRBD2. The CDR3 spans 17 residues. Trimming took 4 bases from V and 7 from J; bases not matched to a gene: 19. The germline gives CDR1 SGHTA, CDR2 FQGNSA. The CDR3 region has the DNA TGTGCCAGCAGCTCGACGCGGGGAGGGGCGAGAGCGGGTGAGCAGTACTTC. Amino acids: CASSSTRGGARAGEQYF.

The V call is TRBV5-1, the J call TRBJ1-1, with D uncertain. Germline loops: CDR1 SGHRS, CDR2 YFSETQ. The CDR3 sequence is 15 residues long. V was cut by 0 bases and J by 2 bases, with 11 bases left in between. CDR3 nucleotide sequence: TGCGCCAGCAGCTTGGCCGGGAACCAAAACACTGAAGCTTTCTTT. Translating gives CASSLAGNQNTEAFF.

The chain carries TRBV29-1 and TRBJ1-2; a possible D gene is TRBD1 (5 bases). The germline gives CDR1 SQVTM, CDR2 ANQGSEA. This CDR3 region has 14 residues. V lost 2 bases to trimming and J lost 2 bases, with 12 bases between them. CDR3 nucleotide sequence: TGCAGCGTTGAATACGGGCAGGGAAACTATGGCTACACCTTC. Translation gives CSVEYGQGNYGYTF.

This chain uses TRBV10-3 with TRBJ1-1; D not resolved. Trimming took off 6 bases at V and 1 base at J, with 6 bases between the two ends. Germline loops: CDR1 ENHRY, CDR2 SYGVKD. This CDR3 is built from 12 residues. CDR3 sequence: CAIRRGNTEAFF. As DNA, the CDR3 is TGTGCCATCAGGCGGGGGAACACTGAAGCTTTCTTT.

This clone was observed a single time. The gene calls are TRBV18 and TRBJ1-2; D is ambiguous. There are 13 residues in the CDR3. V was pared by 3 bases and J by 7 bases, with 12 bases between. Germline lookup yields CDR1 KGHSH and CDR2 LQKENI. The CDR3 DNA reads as TGTGCCAGCTCACCCGTTAGTGACACTGGCTACACCTTC. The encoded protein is CASSPVSDTGYTF.

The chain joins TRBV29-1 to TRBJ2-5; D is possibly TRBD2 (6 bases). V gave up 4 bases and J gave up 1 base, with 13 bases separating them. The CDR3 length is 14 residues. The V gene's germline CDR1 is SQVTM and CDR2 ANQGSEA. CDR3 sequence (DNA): TGCAGCGTTGGGGAGGCGGGGCCCCAAGAGACCCAGTACTTC. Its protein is CSVGEAGPQETQYF.

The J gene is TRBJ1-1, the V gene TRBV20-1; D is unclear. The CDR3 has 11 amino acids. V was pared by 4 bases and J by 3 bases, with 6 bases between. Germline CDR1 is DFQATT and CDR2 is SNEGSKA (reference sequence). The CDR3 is CSAIRDTEAFF. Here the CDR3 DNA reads TGCAGTGCTATACGGGACACTGAAGCTTTCTTT.

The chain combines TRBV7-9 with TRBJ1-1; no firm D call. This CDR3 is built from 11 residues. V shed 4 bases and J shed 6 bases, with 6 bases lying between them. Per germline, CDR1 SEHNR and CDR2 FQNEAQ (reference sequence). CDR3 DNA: TGTGCCAGCAGCTCGTCGTCTGAAGCTTTCTTT. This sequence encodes CASSSSSEAFF.

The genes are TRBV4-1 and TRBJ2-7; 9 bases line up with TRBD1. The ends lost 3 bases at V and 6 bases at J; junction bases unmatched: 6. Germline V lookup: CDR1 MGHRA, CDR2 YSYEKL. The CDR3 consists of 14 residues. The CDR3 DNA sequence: TGCGCCAGCAGCCACCGGGACAGGGATTCCGAGCAGTACTTC. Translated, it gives CASSHRDRDSEQYF.

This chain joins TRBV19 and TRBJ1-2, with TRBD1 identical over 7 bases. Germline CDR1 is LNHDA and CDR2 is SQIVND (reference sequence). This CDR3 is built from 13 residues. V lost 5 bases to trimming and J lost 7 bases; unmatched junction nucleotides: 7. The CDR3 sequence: CASSPDRAGGYTF. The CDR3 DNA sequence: TGTGCCAGTAGTCCCGACAGGGCCGGTGGCTACACCTTC.

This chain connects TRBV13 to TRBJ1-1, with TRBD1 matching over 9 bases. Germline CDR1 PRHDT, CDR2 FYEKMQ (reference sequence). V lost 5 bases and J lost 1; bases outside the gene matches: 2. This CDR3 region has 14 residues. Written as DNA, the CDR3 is TGTGCCAGCAGCAGGGGACAGGGGAACACTGAAGCTTTCTTT. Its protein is CASSRGQGNTEAFF.

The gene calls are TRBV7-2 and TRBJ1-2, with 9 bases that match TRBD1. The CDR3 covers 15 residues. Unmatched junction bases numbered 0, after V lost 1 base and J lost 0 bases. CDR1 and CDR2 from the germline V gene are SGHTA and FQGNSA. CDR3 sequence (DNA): TGTGCCAGCAGCTTAGGACAGGGGGCTAACTATGGCTACACCTTC. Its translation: CASSLGQGANYGYTF. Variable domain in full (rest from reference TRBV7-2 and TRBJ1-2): GAGVSQSPSNKVTEKGKDVELRCDPISGHTALYWYRQSLGQGLEFLIYFQGNSAPDKSGLPSDRFSAERTGGSVSTLTIQRTQQEDSAVYLCASSLGQGANYGYTFGSGTRLTVV.

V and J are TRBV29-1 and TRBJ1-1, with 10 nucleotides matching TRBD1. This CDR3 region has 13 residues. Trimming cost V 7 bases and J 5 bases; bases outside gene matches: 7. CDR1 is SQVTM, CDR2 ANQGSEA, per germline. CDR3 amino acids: CSAGDRGGTEAFF. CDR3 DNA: TGCAGCGCTGGGGACAGGGGTGGGACTGAAGCTTTCTTT.

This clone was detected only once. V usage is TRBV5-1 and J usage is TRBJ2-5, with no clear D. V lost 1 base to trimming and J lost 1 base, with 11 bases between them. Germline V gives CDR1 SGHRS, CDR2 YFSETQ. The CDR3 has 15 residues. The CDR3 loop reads CASSLQSGAQETQYF. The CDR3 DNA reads TGCGCCAGCAGCTTGCAGTCTGGAGCCCAAGAGACCCAGTACTTC.

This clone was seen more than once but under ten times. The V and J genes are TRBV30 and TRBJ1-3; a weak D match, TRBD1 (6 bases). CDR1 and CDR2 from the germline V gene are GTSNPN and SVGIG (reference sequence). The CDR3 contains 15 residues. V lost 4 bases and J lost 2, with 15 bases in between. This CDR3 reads CAWTEDSNPGNTIYF. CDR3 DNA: TGTGCCTGGACGGAGGACAGTAATCCTGGAAACACCATATATTTT.

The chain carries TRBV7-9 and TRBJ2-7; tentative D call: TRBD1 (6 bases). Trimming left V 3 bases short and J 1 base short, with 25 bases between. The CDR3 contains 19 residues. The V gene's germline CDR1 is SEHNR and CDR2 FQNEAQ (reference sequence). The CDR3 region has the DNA TGTGCCAGCAGCTTGCTTCCCGGGACAAGCCGAATTACTTCCTACGAGCAGTACTTC. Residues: CASSLLPGTSRITSYEQYF.

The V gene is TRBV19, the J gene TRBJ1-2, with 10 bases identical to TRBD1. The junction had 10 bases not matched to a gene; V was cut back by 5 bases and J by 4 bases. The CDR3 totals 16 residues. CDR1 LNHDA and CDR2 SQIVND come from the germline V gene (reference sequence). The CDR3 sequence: CASSDYRDRGPYGYTF. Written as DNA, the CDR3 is TGTGCCAGTAGTGACTACCGGGACAGGGGTCCCTATGGCTACACCTTC. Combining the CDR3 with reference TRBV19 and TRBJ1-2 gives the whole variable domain DGGITQSPKYLFRKEGQNVTLSCEQNLNHDAMYWYRQDPGQGLRLIYYSQIVNDFQKGDIAEGYSVSREKKESFPLTVTSAQKNPTAFYLCASSDYRDRGPYGYTFGSGTRLTVV.

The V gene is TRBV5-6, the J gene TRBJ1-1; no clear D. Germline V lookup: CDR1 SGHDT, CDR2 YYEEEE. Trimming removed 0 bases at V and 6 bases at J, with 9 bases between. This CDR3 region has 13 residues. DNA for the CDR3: TGTGCCAGCAGCTTGGGCGGTTCGCCTGAAGCTTTCTTT. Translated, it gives CASSLGGSPEAFF.

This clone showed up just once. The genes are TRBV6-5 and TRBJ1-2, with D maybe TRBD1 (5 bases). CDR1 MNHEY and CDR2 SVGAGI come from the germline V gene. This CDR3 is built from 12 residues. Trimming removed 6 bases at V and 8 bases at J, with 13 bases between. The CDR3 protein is CASRPQGGGYTF. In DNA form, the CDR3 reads TGTGCCAGCAGACCCCAGGGTGGGGGCTACACCTTC.

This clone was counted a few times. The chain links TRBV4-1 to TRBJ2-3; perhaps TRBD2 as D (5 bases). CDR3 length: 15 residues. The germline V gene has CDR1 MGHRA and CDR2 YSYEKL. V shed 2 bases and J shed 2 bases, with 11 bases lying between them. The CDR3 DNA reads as TGCGCCAGCAGCCAACCGGGATCGCACACAGATACGCAGTATTTT. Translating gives CASSQPGSHTDTQYF.

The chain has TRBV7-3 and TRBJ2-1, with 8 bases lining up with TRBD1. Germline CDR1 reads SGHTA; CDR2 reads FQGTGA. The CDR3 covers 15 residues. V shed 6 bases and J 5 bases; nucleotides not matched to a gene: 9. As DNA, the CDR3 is TGTGCCAGCAGTTCCGGACAGGGATACGACAATGAGCAGTTCTTC. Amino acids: CASSSGQGYDNEQFF.

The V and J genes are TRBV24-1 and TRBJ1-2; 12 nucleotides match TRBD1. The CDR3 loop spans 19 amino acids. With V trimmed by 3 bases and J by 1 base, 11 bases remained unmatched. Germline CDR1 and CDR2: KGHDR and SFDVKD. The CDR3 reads CATSDAPGQGASGNYGYTF. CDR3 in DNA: TGTGCCACCAGTGATGCACCGGGACAGGGGGCGTCGGGTAACTATGGCTACACCTTC.

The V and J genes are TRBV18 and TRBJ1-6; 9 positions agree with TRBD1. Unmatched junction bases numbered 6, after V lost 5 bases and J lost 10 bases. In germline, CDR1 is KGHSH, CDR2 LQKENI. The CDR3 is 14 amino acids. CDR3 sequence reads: CASSGDRVGSPLHF. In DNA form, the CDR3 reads TGTGCCAGCTCAGGGGACAGGGTAGGATCACCCCTCCACTTT. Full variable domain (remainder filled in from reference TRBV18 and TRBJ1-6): NAGVMQNPRHLVRRRGQEARLRCSPMKGHSHVYWYRQLPEEGLKFMVYLQKENIIDESGMPKERFSAEFPKEGPSILRIQQVVRGDSAAYFCASSGDRVGSPLHFGNGTRLTVT.